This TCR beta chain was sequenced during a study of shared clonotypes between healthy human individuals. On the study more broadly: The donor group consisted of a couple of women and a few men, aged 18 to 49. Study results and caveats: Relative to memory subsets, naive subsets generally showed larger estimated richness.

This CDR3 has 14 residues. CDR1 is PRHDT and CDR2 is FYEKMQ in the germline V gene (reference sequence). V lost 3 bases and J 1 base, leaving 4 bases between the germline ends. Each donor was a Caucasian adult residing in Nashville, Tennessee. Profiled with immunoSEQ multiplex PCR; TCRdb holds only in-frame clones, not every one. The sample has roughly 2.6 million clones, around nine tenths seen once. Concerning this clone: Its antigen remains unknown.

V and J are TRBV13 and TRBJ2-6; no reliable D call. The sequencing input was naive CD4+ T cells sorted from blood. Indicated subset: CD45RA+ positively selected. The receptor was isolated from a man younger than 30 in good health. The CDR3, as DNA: TGTGCCAGCAGCTTTTTTTCTGGGGCCAACGTCCTGACTTTC. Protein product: CASSFFSGANVLTF.